This T cell receptor (beta chain) was sequenced during a study of control samples from healthy donors and cancer patients. The CDR3 runs 14 residues. The germline gives CDR1 SGHRS, CDR2 YFSETQ. Trimming removed 3 bases from V and 1 base from J; junction bases left unmatched: 3. This table comes from immunoSEQ multiplex PCR, and its TCRdb copy is limited to in-frame clones, with some not included. The sample consists of about 120,000 clones, roughly 90% of them appearing once. This TCR derives from a woman aged 45-60 years in good health. The sample consisted of blood. The chain is built from TRBV5-1 and TRBJ2-5; TRBD1 matches 7 bases. DNA of the CDR3: TGCGCCAGCAGCTCGGGGACAGCCCAAGAGACCCAGTACTTC. Protein sequence: CASSSGTAQETQYF.